These 2 T cell receptor beta chains were all obtained from the same sample, sequenced in a study of beta chain features in type 1 diabetes. These TCRs' antigens remain unknown. General observations from the study: Across all four CD4+ subsets, people with type 1 diabetes showed modestly shorter TCRB CDR3s.

The isolated RNA, all of it, was reverse transcribed, so expressed TCRB transcripts were what got sequenced. Measured with immunoSEQ multiplex PCR; TCRdb has only the in-frame clones, and not every one. The data show 680,000 or so clones, over 10% seen once. Sequencing was performed on naive CD4+ T cells from blood. These receptors were taken from a man between 18 and 29 years old with type 1 diabetes.

There are a few counts of this clone. CDR3 bases: TGCGCCAGCAGCCAATTCACTGGGAGGTCGAACACTGAAGCTTTCTTT. This codes for CASSQFTGRSNTEAFF. This chain joins TRBV4-1 and TRBJ1-1; no clear D gene. V lost 2 bases and J 1 base, leaving 14 bases between the germline ends. In germline, CDR1 is MGHRA, CDR2 YSYEKL. The CDR3 length is 16 residues.

This chain links TRBV7-2 with TRBJ1-1, with TRBD1 as a possible D gene (5 bases). The germline V and J ends were trimmed by 1 base and 4 bases, with 13 bases remaining between them. Germline CDR1 SGHTA, CDR2 FQGNSA. The CDR3 runs 15 residues. In DNA, the CDR3 is TGTGCCAGCAGCTTAGTCGCAGGGATTAGCACTGAAGCTTTCTTT. As protein: CASSLVAGISTEAFF.